One and the same sample provided the 3 T cell receptor beta chains below, sequenced in a study of blood T cell repertoires in COVID-19. Only in-frame clones appear in the TCRdb table, and some are missing; sequencing was by immunoSEQ multiplex PCR. The profile shows under 85,000 clones, about 86% of them singletons. The specimen sequenced was peripheral blood. These receptors originate from a middle-aged man with COVID-19, enrolled during active disease.

In its sample, this clone was seen once. This chain connects TRBV29-1 to TRBJ2-1; 7 bases map to TRBD1. Germline loops: CDR1 SQVTM, CDR2 ANQGSEA. The CDR3 loop spans 13 amino acids. V shed 7 bases and J 5 bases; nucleotides not matched to a gene: 8. The CDR3 region is CSGQTGRDNEQFF. The CDR3, as DNA: TGCAGCGGACAGACAGGGAGAGACAATGAGCAGTTCTTC.

The chain carries TRBV6-5 and TRBJ2-5; TRBD2 matches at 11 bases. V was pared by 5 bases and J by 9 bases, with 11 bases of the junction left unmatched. Germline CDR1 reads MNHEY; CDR2 reads SVGAGI. The CDR3 spans 15 residues. CDR3 sequence: CASSPRLAGSGAQYF. CDR3 nucleotide sequence: TGTGCCAGCAGTCCGAGACTAGCGGGGTCCGGGGCCCAGTACTTC.

The chain employs TRBV28 and TRBJ2-6; a possible D gene is TRBD1 (5 bases). Germline CDR1 reads MDHEN; CDR2 reads SYDVKM. Trimming shortened V by 8 bases and J by 5 bases, and 16 bases separated the two germline ends. This CDR3 has 15 residues. CDR3 region: CASGEDSFRANVLTF. CDR3 sequence (DNA): TGTGCCAGCGGGGAAGACAGTTTTCGGGCCAACGTCCTGACTTTC.